This section outlines one T cell receptor (beta chain) sequence together with its context. Its antigen is unidentified. The V segment lost 4 bases and the J segment 7 bases; nucleotides outside the gene matches: 9. Germline lookup yields CDR1 SGHRS and CDR2 YFSETQ. The CDR3 length is 16 residues. These data belong to a study of shared clonotypes between healthy human individuals. In the study overall: Every donor yielded three CD4 naive, three CD4 memory, two CD8 naive and one CD8 memory plate.

Study results and caveats: Read depth was anticipated to influence clonotype sharing among donors.

Genomic DNA from each subset was divided evenly over several immunoSEQ plates. Clones were read by immunoSEQ multiplex PCR, and TCRdb kept only the in-frame ones, dropping some. Here the sample spans roughly 2,000,000 clones, roughly 95% being singletons. Naive CD8 cells comprised CD45RO-negative, CCR7-positively selected cells, excluding terminally differentiated effector memory CD45RA+ cells. The donors, all of them Caucasian adults, lived in Nashville, Tennessee. This sequence joins TRBV5-1 and TRBJ2-1, with TRBD2 matching over 12 bases. Sequenced: naive CD8+ T cells from PBMCs. This sequence originates from a young man in good health. Some clones in this sample may be carry-over from other donors' samples. The CDR3: CASSTLAGGLANEQFF. CDR3 coding DNA: TGCGCCAGCAGCACACTAGCGGGAGGTTTGGCGAATGAGCAGTTCTTC.